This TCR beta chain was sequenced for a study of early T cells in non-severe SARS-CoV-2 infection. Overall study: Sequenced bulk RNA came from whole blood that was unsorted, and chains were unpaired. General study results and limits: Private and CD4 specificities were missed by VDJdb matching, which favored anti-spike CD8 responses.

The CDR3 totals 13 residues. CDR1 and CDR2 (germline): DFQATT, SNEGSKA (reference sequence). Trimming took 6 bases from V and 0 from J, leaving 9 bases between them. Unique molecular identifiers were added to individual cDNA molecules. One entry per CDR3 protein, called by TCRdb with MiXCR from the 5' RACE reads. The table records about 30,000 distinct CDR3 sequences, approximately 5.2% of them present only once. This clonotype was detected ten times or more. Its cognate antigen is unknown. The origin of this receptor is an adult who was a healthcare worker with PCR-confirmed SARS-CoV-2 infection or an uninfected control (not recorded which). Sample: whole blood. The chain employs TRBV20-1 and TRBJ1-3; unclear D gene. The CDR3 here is CSARALSGNTIYF. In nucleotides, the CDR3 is TGCAGTGCAAGGGCCCTCTCTGGAAACACCATATATTTT.